The 25 T cell receptor beta chains presented below share a single source sample, sequenced in a study of CD8 T cells in Susac syndrome. Roughly 0.45 to 1 ug RNA was reverse transcribed with random hexamers. MiXCR, run by TCRdb on the immunoSEQ multiplex PCR reads, gives a single entry per CDR3 protein. The repertoire holds 200,000 or so distinct CDR3 sequences, with just under 95% as singletons. Sequencing input: CD8+ T cells from PBMCs. Receptors were obtained from a human donor with Susac syndrome.

This chain links TRBV6-1 with TRBJ2-7, with 12 bases identical to TRBD1. From germline, CDR1 is MNHNS and CDR2 SASEGT. With V trimmed by 6 bases and J by 3 bases, 9 bases remained unmatched. This CDR3 is built from 16 residues. CDR3 DNA sequence: TGTGCCAGCAGATTGGGCGGGACAGGGGGCAACTACGAGCAGTACTTC. This sequence encodes CASRLGGTGGNYEQYF.

The V call is TRBV27, the J call TRBJ1-2, with D possibly being TRBD1 (5 bases). The germline CDR1 and CDR2 sequences are MNHEY and SMNVEV (reference sequence). The CDR3 is 15 residues long. With 6 bases removed from V and 6 bases from J, the gap between germline ends came to 20 bases. CDR3 sequence reads: CASSGLLSGVDGYTF. Written as DNA, the CDR3 is TGTGCCAGCAGCGGACTTCTCTCGGGGGTGGATGGCTACACCTTC.

The rearrangement uses TRBV28 and TRBJ2-7; possibly TRBD2 for D (6 bases). This CDR3 region has 12 residues. Trimming stripped 6 bases from V and 6 bases from J, with 12 bases between. Germline-derived CDR1 and CDR2 are MDHEN and SYDVKM. The CDR3 sequence: CASSRPGGEQYF. The CDR3 coding sequence is TGTGCCAGCAGCCGCCCCGGGGGCGAGCAGTACTTC.

The rearrangement joins TRBV9 to TRBJ2-3, with a weak D call TRBD1 (5 bases). V dropped 3 bases and J dropped 0 bases, with 14 bases sitting between them. CDR3 size: 16 residues. CDR1 is SGDLS and CDR2 is YYNGEE in the germline V gene. This chain's CDR3 is CASSATGVSSTDTQYF. The DNA for the CDR3 is TGTGCCAGCAGCGCAACAGGCGTCTCTAGCACAGATACGCAGTATTTT.

CDR3 sequence reads: CASQNRGNTEAFF. The DNA of the CDR3 is TGTGCCAGTCAGAACAGGGGGAACACTGAAGCTTTCTTT. This rearrangement joins TRBV5-4 to TRBJ1-1, with TRBD1 matching 7 bases. Trimming cost V 8 bases and J 1 base; bases outside gene matches: 5. The length of the CDR3 is 13 residues. The germline CDR1 and CDR2 sequences are SGHNT and YYREEE (reference sequence).

The V call is TRBV29-1, the J call TRBJ2-3; 7 bases map to TRBD1. CDR1 is SQVTM and CDR2 is ANQGSEA in the germline V gene. This CDR3 is built from 16 residues. The V gene end was trimmed by 0 bases and the J gene end by 2 bases; junction bases not matched to a gene: 8. CDR3 in amino acids: CSVEDPDRAYTDTQYF. The CDR3 region has the DNA TGCAGCGTTGAAGATCCAGACAGGGCGTACACAGATACGCAGTATTTT.

The V and J genes are TRBV5-3 and TRBJ1-3; TRBD1 is a possible D gene (6 bases). TRBV5-3 is classed as an ORF, of uncertain function. There are 17 residues in the CDR3. V was cut by 1 base and J by 0 bases, with 14 bases left in between. The CDR3 here is CARSLLGAWTSGNTIYF. In DNA, the CDR3 is TGTGCCAGAAGCTTGCTGGGGGCTTGGACCTCTGGAAACACCATATATTTT.

The chain recombines TRBV9 with TRBJ2-4; D unclear. The CDR3 has 13 residues. From germline, CDR1 is SGDLS and CDR2 YYNGEE. The V and J ends lost 0 bases and 5 bases respectively, with 6 bases between them. DNA of the CDR3: TGTGCCAGCAGCGTAGGTAGAGAAAACATTCAGTACTTC. Protein: CASSVGRENIQYF.

The chain has TRBV19 and TRBJ2-1, with a possible D match to TRBD2 (6 bases). Germline CDR1 reads LNHDA; CDR2 reads SQIVND (reference sequence). V gave up 5 bases and J gave up 4 bases, with 15 bases separating them. The CDR3 totals 15 residues. CDR3 protein: CASSRRDSEYNEQFF. In nucleotides, the CDR3 is TGTGCCAGTAGTCGCCGGGACTCCGAATACAATGAGCAGTTCTTC.

The chain combines TRBV29-1 with TRBJ2-7; 10 bases are a match to TRBD2. The CDR3 spans 15 residues. Germline values: CDR1 SQVTM, CDR2 ANQGSEA. Trimming removed 2 bases from V and 4 bases from J; junction bases left unmatched: 8. The CDR3 is CSVEMLAGEQYEQYF. The CDR3 DNA is TGCAGCGTTGAAATGCTAGCGGGAGAACAGTACGAGCAGTACTTC.

The chain recombines TRBV6-4 with TRBJ2-3; weak D call: TRBD2 (6 bases). Per the germline V gene, CDR1 is MRHNA and CDR2 is SNTAGT. There are 14 residues in the CDR3. The V end lost 7 bases, the J end lost 3 bases, and 14 bases lay between the germline ends. CDR3 nucleotide sequence: TGTGCCAGCAAACCGACACTAGCAACAGATACGCAGTATTTT. Its translation: CASKPTLATDTQYF.

The rearrangement joins TRBV29-1 to TRBJ2-7; D perhaps matches TRBD2 (7 bases). Deletions cut 7 bases from V and 6 bases from J, with 16 bases between. This CDR3 is 12 amino acids long. The germline gives CDR1 SQVTM, CDR2 ANQGSEA. The CDR3 DNA reads TGCAGCGCGGGAGCAGGGGAGGGCGAGCAGTACTTC. Protein: CSAGAGEGEQYF.

The chain employs TRBV9 and TRBJ1-3; 10 nucleotides match TRBD1. CDR1 and CDR2 from the germline V gene are SGDLS and YYNGEE. Losses at the gene ends were 7 bases for V and 2 bases for J; bases not matched to a gene: 6. There are 15 residues in the CDR3. This CDR3 is CASSTTGGPGNTIYF. In nucleotides, the CDR3 is TGTGCCAGCTCAACGACAGGGGGCCCTGGAAACACCATATATTTT.

The chain is built from TRBV18 and TRBJ2-2; 8 nucleotides align to TRBD2. The length of the CDR3 is 17 residues. Per the germline V gene, CDR1 is KGHSH and CDR2 is LQKENI. The V and J ends lost 2 bases and 2 bases, in that order; junction bases with no gene match: 7. In nucleotides, the CDR3 is TGTGCCAGCTCACCAGTGATAGCGGGACCAAACACCGGGGAGCTGTTTTTT. Encoded protein: CASSPVIAGPNTGELFF.

This rearrangement joins TRBV20-1 to TRBJ2-1; 7 bases agree with TRBD2. Germline CDR1 and CDR2: DFQATT and SNEGSKA (reference sequence). This CDR3 region has 14 residues. Losses at the gene ends were 3 bases for V and 7 bases for J; bases not matched to a gene: 9. The CDR3 nucleotides read TGCAGTGCTAGTTTAGGGACTAAGGGGAATGAGCAGTTCTTC. Amino acid sequence: CSASLGTKGNEQFF.

The V gene is TRBV13, the J gene TRBJ2-1, with D tentatively TRBD2 (5 bases). Trimming removed 3 bases from V and 4 bases from J, with 7 bases in between. CDR1 and CDR2 from the germline V gene are PRHDT and FYEKMQ (reference sequence). CDR3 length equals 13 residues. The CDR3 reads CASSFKRYNEQFF. The CDR3 region has the DNA TGTGCCAGCAGCTTTAAGCGGTACAATGAGCAGTTCTTC.

This chain joins TRBV12-3 or TRBV12-4 and TRBJ2-1; 10 bases agree with TRBD2. The CDR3 runs to 19 residues. Germline trimming cut 3 bases from V and 0 bases from J; bases unmatched to any gene: 11. CDR3 bases: TGTGCCAGCAGTTTCCCCGGGGCTAGCGGGAGTTTCTCCTACAATGAGCAGTTCTTC. This codes for CASSFPGASGSFSYNEQFF.

The chain recombines TRBV11-2 with TRBJ2-1; D ambiguous. CDR1 is SGHAT, CDR2 FQNNGV, per germline. This CDR3 is built from 15 residues. V lost 1 base and J 6 bases, leaving 13 bases between the germline ends. The CDR3 sequence: CASSLAYVGSNEQFF. The CDR3 DNA sequence: TGTGCCAGCAGCTTAGCGTACGTAGGGTCCAATGAGCAGTTCTTC.

This clonotype was detected only once. The chain combines TRBV4-1 with TRBJ2-3, with D possibly matching TRBD1 (6 bases). CDR1 and CDR2 from the germline V gene are MGHRA and YSYEKL. The CDR3 extends over 13 amino acids. V was clipped by 4 bases and J by 6 bases, with 11 bases between them. The CDR3 DNA follows: TGCGCCAGCAGCCCAGGGACACCCGATACGCAGTATTTT. Its translation: CASSPGTPDTQYF.

V gene TRBV11-2 combines with J gene TRBJ2-7; D uncertain. Germline values: CDR1 SGHAT, CDR2 FQNNGV. V was pared by 1 base and J by 3 bases, with 10 bases between. The CDR3 totals 14 residues. CDR3 sequence reads: CASSLGSVGYEQYF. The CDR3 DNA reads as TGTGCCAGCAGCTTAGGGTCTGTAGGCTACGAGCAGTACTTC.

This rearrangement joins TRBV11-2 to TRBJ2-7; D remains ambiguous. There are 13 residues in the CDR3. From germline, CDR1 is SGHAT and CDR2 FQNNGV. V was pared by 4 bases and J by 3 bases, with 10 bases between. CDR3 region: CASSSQVDYEQYF. CDR3 coding DNA: TGTGCCAGCAGCTCTCAGGTAGACTACGAGCAGTACTTC.

The V gene is TRBV20-1, the J gene TRBJ1-3; D ambiguous. This CDR3 spans 13 amino acids. Germline CDR1 DFQATT, CDR2 SNEGSKA (reference sequence). The V end lost 1 base, the J end lost 0 bases, and 4 bases lay between the germline ends. The CDR3 protein is CSARVGSGNTIYF. CDR3 DNA sequence: TGCAGTGCTAGAGTTGGCTCTGGAAACACCATATATTTT.

The rearrangement joins TRBV12-3 or TRBV12-4 to TRBJ2-7, with 7 bases lining up with TRBD2. The CDR3 is 13 residues long. The junction had 5 bases not matched to a gene; V was cut back by 6 bases and J by 3 bases. CDR3 in amino acids: CASRSGLNYEQYF. The CDR3 nucleotides read TGTGCCAGCAGGTCGGGACTAAACTACGAGCAGTACTTC.

The V and J genes are TRBV5-1 and TRBJ1-2; 11 bases agree with TRBD1. Losses at the gene ends were 4 bases for V and 2 bases for J; bases not matched to a gene: 13. CDR3 length equals 18 residues. CDR1 and CDR2 from the germline V gene are SGHRS and YFSETQ. The chain's CDR3 is CASSVSPGQGVTNYGYTF. DNA for the CDR3: TGCGCCAGCAGCGTCTCCCCGGGACAGGGGGTTACCAACTATGGCTACACCTTC.

The chain links TRBV30 to TRBJ2-1; 9 positions agree with TRBD2. Germline CDR1 GTSNPN, CDR2 SVGIG (reference sequence). Trimming at V came to 7 bases and at J to 6 bases, leaving 13 bases not matched to a gene. CDR3 length equals 15 residues. CDR3: CAYAPMAGGSNEQFF. The CDR3 DNA reads as TGTGCCTACGCCCCGATGGCGGGGGGGTCCAATGAGCAGTTCTTC.